The next 21 T cell receptor beta chains were all read from a single sample in a study of OX40 agonist ivuxolimab in advanced cancers. Method: immunoSEQ multiplex PCR; TCRdb's copy keeps in-frame clones and lacks some. The sample consists of tens of thousands of clones, approximately 84% of them appearing once. Sequencing was performed on CD4+ or CD8+ T cells sorted from blood, taken in a trial of the OX40 agonist ivuxolimab. The receptors here all came from an adult with an advanced solid tumor such as melanoma, head and neck, liver or kidney cancer.

This sequence joins TRBV23-1 and TRBJ1-5, with D possibly TRBD1 on 5 matching bases. TRBV23-1 is an open reading frame whose function is uncertain. Trimming removed 6 bases from V and 1 base from J, with 13 bases in between. This CDR3 comprises 15 residues. The CDR3 DNA sequence: TGCGCCAGCAGCCAAGATTGGGACAGCAATCAGCCCCAGCATTTT. It codes for CASSQDWDSNQPQHF.

This rearrangement joins TRBV5-5 to TRBJ2-1; D perhaps matches TRBD1 (5 bases). CDR1 and CDR2 (germline): SGHKS, YYEKEE (reference sequence). The V end lost 4 bases, the J end lost 4 bases, and 15 bases lay between the germline ends. This CDR3 contains 15 residues. For the CDR3, the DNA is TGTGCCAGCAGCGTCAGGGCTAGTGGGTACAATGAGCAGTTCTTC. It specifies CASSVRASGYNEQFF.

The chain recombines TRBV6-5 with TRBJ2-7; TRBD1 is a possible D gene (6 bases). Germline CDR1 reads MNHEY; CDR2 reads SVGAGI. Trimming shortened V by 5 bases and J by 3 bases, and 14 bases separated the two germline ends. This CDR3 contains 14 residues. CDR3: CASSQYGQNYEQYF. CDR3 DNA sequence: TGTGCCAGCAGTCAATACGGACAGAACTACGAGCAGTACTTC.

The chain couples TRBV6-5 to TRBJ1-4; D unresolved. The CDR3 is 14 amino acids. Germline CDR1 MNHEY, CDR2 SVGAGI. Trimming took off 3 bases at V and 2 bases at J, with 7 bases between the two ends. CDR3 DNA sequence: TGTGCCAGCAGTTATTCCTTGACTAATGAAAAACTGTTTTTT. It yields the protein CASSYSLTNEKLFF.

The chain joins TRBV5-1 to TRBJ1-1, with unresolved D. V was trimmed by 0 bases and J by 1 base, leaving 10 bases between them. CDR1 is SGHRS, CDR2 YFSETQ, per germline. CDR3 length equals 15 residues. CDR3: CASSLAHSKNTEAFF. In DNA form, the CDR3 reads TGCGCCAGCAGCTTGGCCCACAGTAAGAACACTGAAGCTTTCTTT.

This clone was seen more than once but under ten times. The rearrangement links TRBV30 to TRBJ1-1; D perhaps matches TRBD1 (5 bases). CDR3 length: 12 amino acids. Per the germline V gene, CDR1 is GTSNPN and CDR2 is SVGIG (reference sequence). The ends were cut back, 1 base at V and 4 bases at J, with 7 bases in the middle. The CDR3 region has the DNA TGTGCCTGGAGTGGGGGGACCACTGAAGCTTTCTTT. It codes for CAWSGGTTEAFF.

The chain carries TRBV4-1 and TRBJ2-5; tentative D call: TRBD2 (6 bases). The germline V gene has CDR1 MGHRA and CDR2 YSYEKL. Between the trimmed V and J ends, which lost 0 bases and 0 bases, there was a span of 23 bases. This CDR3 contains 20 residues. The CDR3, as DNA: TGCGCCAGCAGCCAAGATAGGAGTCGGGGTTTAGCGGCTCACCAAGAGACCCAGTACTTC. Its translation: CASSQDRSRGLAAHQETQYF.

The gene calls are TRBV7-9 and TRBJ1-5; perhaps TRBD1 as D (5 bases). The CDR3 is 15 residues long. Trimming left V 3 bases short and J 0 bases short, with 9 bases between. The germline V gene encodes CDR1 SEHNR and CDR2 FQNEAQ (reference sequence). The CDR3 protein is CASSLQGFSNQPQHF. The CDR3 bases are TGTGCCAGCAGCTTGCAGGGATTTAGCAATCAGCCCCAGCATTTT. Complete variable domain (other parts from reference TRBV7-9 and TRBJ1-5): DTGVSQNPRHKITKRGQNVTFRCDPISEHNRLYWYRQTLGQGPEFLTYFQNEAQLEKSRLLSDRFSAERPKGSFSTLEIQRTEQGDSAMYLCASSLQGFSNQPQHFGDGTRLSIL.

This clone was seen only once. The J gene is TRBJ2-2, the V gene TRBV4-1; D tentatively reads TRBD1 or TRBD2 (5 bases each). This CDR3 has 16 residues. Between the trimmed V and J ends, which lost 4 bases and 3 bases, there was a span of 15 bases. CDR1 is MGHRA and CDR2 is YSYEKL in the germline V gene. The chain's CDR3 is CASSRVVGTDTGELFF. CDR3 nucleotide sequence: TGCGCCAGCAGCCGAGTGGTGGGGACGGACACCGGGGAGCTGTTTTTT.

This rearrangement joins TRBV7-9 to TRBJ2-7; D not resolved. The germline V gene encodes CDR1 SEHNR and CDR2 FQNEAQ (reference sequence). The V gene lost 1 base and the J gene lost 4 bases, with 8 bases spanning the gap. This CDR3 is 13 amino acids long. The CDR3 region has the DNA TGTGCCAGCAGCTTAGTTAAGGAGTACGAGCAGTACTTC. It codes for CASSLVKEYEQYF.

This clone was seen a single time. The V and J genes are TRBV7-9 and TRBJ2-1; 7 nucleotides match TRBD1. Germline V gene lookup returns CDR1 SEHNR and CDR2 FQNEAQ (reference sequence). The J segment lost 7 bases and the V segment lost 3 bases, leaving 3 bases of the junction unmatched. This CDR3 comprises 13 residues. In DNA form, the CDR3 reads TGTGCCAGCAGCTTGACAGGGTGGAATGAGCAGTTCTTC. It translates to CASSLTGWNEQFF. The whole variable domain, remainder taken from reference TRBV7-9 and TRBJ2-1, is DTGVSQNPRHKITKRGQNVTFRCDPISEHNRLYWYRQTLGQGPEFLTYFQNEAQLEKSRLLSDRFSAERPKGSFSTLEIQRTEQGDSAMYLCASSLTGWNEQFFGPGTRLTVL.

The J gene is TRBJ2-1, the V gene TRBV4-3; D assignment may be TRBD1 or TRBD2 (5 bases each). The CDR3 sequence is 18 residues long. V lost 0 bases, J lost 1 base, and 16 bases lay in between. Germline values: CDR1 LGHNA, CDR2 YSLEER. CDR3 amino acids: CASSQDWAGTQSYNEQFF. CDR3 DNA sequence: TGCGCCAGCAGCCAAGATTGGGCCGGGACCCAGTCCTACAATGAGCAGTTCTTC.

This chain uses TRBV6-6 with TRBJ1-4; a possible D gene is TRBD1 (5 bases). The CDR3 covers 12 residues. Per the germline V gene, CDR1 is MNHNY and CDR2 is SVGAGI (reference sequence). Deletions cut 6 bases from V and 8 bases from J, with 10 bases between. The CDR3 nucleotides are TGTGCCAGCAGCCTACAGGAGGAAAAACTGTTTTTT. This encodes CASSLQEEKLFF.

CDR3 loop: CASSARDRGNTEAFF. The CDR3 DNA sequence: TGTGCCAGCAGCGCCCGGGACAGAGGAAACACTGAAGCTTTCTTT. This chain connects TRBV9 to TRBJ1-1; 7 bases match TRBD1. The V segment lost 3 bases and the J segment 2 bases; nucleotides outside the gene matches: 7. Germline assignment: CDR1 SGDLS and CDR2 YYNGEE. The CDR3 is 15 residues long.

Only one count was recorded for this clone. V is TRBV9 and J is TRBJ1-4; 7 nucleotides line up with TRBD1. After removal of 0 bases from V and 4 bases from J, the junction contained 3 bases not matched to a gene. CDR3 length: 15 amino acids. The germline V gene has CDR1 SGDLS and CDR2 YYNGEE. CDR3 amino acids: CASSVDDRDNEKLFF. The CDR3 DNA reads TGTGCCAGCAGCGTAGATGACAGGGATAATGAAAAACTGTTTTTT.

This chain connects TRBV6-5 to TRBJ1-2; TRBD1 aligns across 10 bases. The length of the CDR3 is 13 residues. The germline CDR1 and CDR2 sequences are MNHEY and SVGAGI. The J segment lost 13 bases and the V segment lost 0 bases, leaving 5 bases of the junction unmatched. CDR3 bases: TGTGCCAGCAGTTACTCGAGACAGGGGGCATCCACCTTC. Its protein product is CASSYSRQGASTF.

The chain recombines TRBV5-1 with TRBJ2-1, with TRBD2 matching over 9 bases. The CDR3 sequence is 16 residues long. V trimming: 3 bases; J trimming: 9 bases; junction bases outside the gene matches: 13. The germline V gene has CDR1 SGHRS and CDR2 YFSETQ. The CDR3 nucleotides are TGCGCCAGCAGCTCGTCAGCGGGGGGACTCAGCGCTGAGCAGTTCTTC. Translating gives CASSSSAGGLSAEQFF. Together with reference TRBV5-1 and TRBJ2-1, the CDR3 gives the full variable domain: KAGVTQTPRYLIKTRGQQVTLSCSPISGHRSVSWYQQTPGQGLQFLFEYFSETQRNKGNFPGRFSGRQFSNSRSEMNVSTLELGDSALYLCASSSSAGGLSAEQFFGPGTRLTVL.

The chain links TRBV18 to TRBJ1-5; D may be TRBD1 (5 bases). The germline V and J ends were trimmed by 1 base and 8 bases, with 15 bases remaining between them. Germline values: CDR1 KGHSH, CDR2 LQKENI. The CDR3 extends over 15 amino acids. The DNA of the CDR3 is TGTGCCAGCTCACCACGATATGGGGGGACGGAGCCCCAGCATTTT. Protein product: CASSPRYGGTEPQHF.

This clone occurred a few times. CDR3 amino acids: CASSSGGYSTDTQYF. DNA of the CDR3: TGTGCCAGCAGCTCCGGCGGTTATAGCACAGATACGCAGTATTTT. The chain uses TRBV13 and TRBJ2-3; D call uncertain. V dropped 4 bases and J dropped 0 bases, with 11 bases sitting between them. The CDR3 is 15 amino acids. Germline-derived CDR1 and CDR2 are PRHDT and FYEKMQ (reference sequence). Variable domain in full (rest from reference TRBV13 and TRBJ2-3): AAGVIQSPRHLIKEKRETATLKCYPIPRHDTVYWYQQGPGQDPQFLISFYEKMQSDKGSIPDRFSAQQFSDYHSELNMSSLELGDSALYFCASSSGGYSTDTQYFGPGTRLTVL.

This chain connects TRBV7-9 to TRBJ2-5, with D possibly being TRBD2 (6 bases). V gave up 5 bases and J gave up 2 bases, with 15 bases separating them. Germline CDR1 reads SEHNR; CDR2 reads FQNEAQ (reference sequence). There are 15 residues in the CDR3. DNA for the CDR3: TGTGCCAGCAGCCCCGGGACTGCTATGCAAGAGACCCAGTACTTC. Encoded protein: CASSPGTAMQETQYF.

This clone was seen more than once but under ten times. The gene calls are TRBV18 and TRBJ1-1; 9 bases line up with TRBD1. Germline CDR1 is KGHSH and CDR2 is LQKENI. After removal of 4 bases from V and 1 base from J, the junction contained 7 bases not matched to a gene. The CDR3 length is 16 residues. CDR3 region: CASSLGTGQGNTEAFF. The DNA for the CDR3 is TGTGCCAGCTCACTCGGGACAGGGCAGGGGAACACTGAAGCTTTCTTT.